This T cell receptor beta chain appears in the sequencing data of a study of molecular identifiers for immune sequencing clone quantification. Sorting was used to obtain naive CD8 T cells (CD8+CD4-CCR7+CD45RA+). In regard to this clonotype: Its antigen remains unknown. Given the absence of the conserved phenylalanine or tryptophan at the CDR3 end, a read error is likely.

Study-wide results and caveats: Clones that had above 20 RNA copies took up over 99% of effector molecules but under 1% in naive cells. Spiked Jurkat TCR RNA originating from one cell could reportedly be identified amid around 970,000 naive cells.

Trimming took 3 bases from V and 3 from J; bases not matched to a gene: 8. CDR1 is SQVTM and CDR2 is ANQGSEA in the germline V gene. The CDR3 spans 16 residues. Listed TCR primers, together with previously described methods, were used for the bulk TCR libraries. TCRdb passed the PCR reads through MiXCR, listing each CDR3 protein once. The sample records about 98,000 distinct CDR3 sequences, 30% to 35% being singletons. The specimen was naive CD8+ T cells from blood, with Jurkat cell RNA spiked in. Subset denoted: FACS-sorted CD8+CD4-CCR7+CD45RA+ naive T cells. The TCR originated in a human donor in good health. Some libraries in this study had Jurkat cell RNA spiked in. This sequence joins TRBV29-1 and TRBJ2-2; 9 bases are a match to TRBD1. The chain's CDR3 is CSVEFMGQGDTGELFY. The CDR3 nucleotides are TGCAGCGTTGAGTTTATGGGACAGGGAGACACCGGGGAGCTGTTTTAT.